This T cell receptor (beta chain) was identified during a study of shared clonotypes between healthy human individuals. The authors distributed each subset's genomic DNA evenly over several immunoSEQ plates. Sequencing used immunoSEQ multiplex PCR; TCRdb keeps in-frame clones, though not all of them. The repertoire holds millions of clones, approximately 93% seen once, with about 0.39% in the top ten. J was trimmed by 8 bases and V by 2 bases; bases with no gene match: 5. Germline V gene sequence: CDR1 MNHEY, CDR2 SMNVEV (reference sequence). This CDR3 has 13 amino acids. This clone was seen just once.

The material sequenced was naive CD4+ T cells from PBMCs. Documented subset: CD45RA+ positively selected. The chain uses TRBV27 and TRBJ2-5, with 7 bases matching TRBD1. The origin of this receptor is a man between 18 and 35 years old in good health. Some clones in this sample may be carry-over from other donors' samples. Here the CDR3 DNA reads TGTGCCAGCAGTTTAAGGGACAGTGGTACCCAGTACTTC. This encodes CASSLRDSGTQYF.